These T cell receptor beta chains were read from a single sample in a study of metastatic and nonmetastatic thyroid tumors. MiXCR was used by TCRdb to re-call the PCR reads. The sample lists about 4,600 clones, 22% occurring once. The specimen was tumor tissue. The receptors were gathered from a male donor with papillary thyroid cancer or a benign thyroid nodule (not recorded which). Some clones in this sample may be carry-over from other donors' samples. CDR3s include the opening cysteine and the closing phenylalanine or tryptophan. The size of a clone is reported for some rows only, either as once, few or many, or as a class for expanded clones.

size: medium-sized
V: TRBV11-2
CDR3: CASSLLAGGTYEQYF

size: few
V: TRBV28
CDR3: CASSLFTTPGGYTF

size: -
V: TRBV6-1
CDR3: CASSEGVGASSKEQFF

size: -
V: TRBV10-1
CDR3: CASSETPTSGSQGNEQFF

size: many
V: TRBV14
CDR3: CASSQVWDPGGHGELFF

size: -
V: TRBV28
CDR3: CASSLVGTQGDFF

size: -
V: TRBV20-1
CDR3: CSAFGLAGGEQYF

size: many
V: TRBV11-2
CDR3: CASSWTREEEQYF

size: many
V: TRBV9
CDR3: CASSPRQGNTEAFF

size: -
V: TRBV4-2
CDR3: CASSLDGPLDTQYF

size: -
V: TRBV6-1
CDR3: CASSELWAGAYNEQFF

size: -
V: TRBV6-1
CDR3: CASSETGQGTRIGYTF

size: -
V: TRBV6-1
CDR3: CASDTGSGNTEAFF

size: -
V: TRBV2
CDR3: CASSRDTGDSYEQYF

size: few
V: TRBV28
CDR3: CASSTVTGRIYEQYF

size: many
V: TRBV11-2
CDR3: CASSLRPYEQYF

size: -
V: TRBV30
CDR3: CAWIHHGTGVYEQYF

size: few
V: TRBV19
CDR3: CASSINPPPGELFF

size: -
V: TRBV13
CDR3: CASRDKLAGGPDEQFF

size: medium-sized
V: TRBV9
CDR3: CASSVRGDSNQPQHF

size: -
V: TRBV10-1
CDR3: CASSAKDRGSYNEQFF

size: few
V: TRBV6-2/TRBV6-3
CDR3: CASSSRGENTGELFF

size: few
V: TRBV4-1
CDR3: CASSQDESGANVLTF

size: -
V: TRBV5-1
CDR3: CASSFGTAYYEQYF

size: many
V: TRBV5-1
CDR3: CASSIGQGAAEAFF

size: -
V: TRBV27
CDR3: CASSFSGGGPEAFF

size: few
V: TRBV7-8
CDR3: CASSLGGGMYNEQFF

size: medium-sized
V: TRBV30
CDR3: CAWSRGDAGELFF

size: -
V: TRBV30
CDR3: CAWSPASSLREQYF

size: -
V: TRBV20-1
CDR3: CSASLTSGSFDEQYF

size: -
V: TRBV12-3/TRBV12-4
CDR3: CASRPGSSGNTIYF

size: few
V: TRBV4-1
CDR3: CASSDDSANTGELFF

size: few
V: TRBV12-3/TRBV12-4
CDR3: CASLVAGWNEQFF

size: many
V: TRBV2
CDR3: CASSEEGGYNEQFF

size: few
V: TRBV24-1
CDR3: CATSELAGETQYF

size: many
V: TRBV5-1
CDR3: CASSPRAGADTQYF

size: -
V: TRBV5-1
CDR3: CASSRGIDRAGANVLTF

size: -
V: TRBV2
CDR3: CASTRTSAVSYEQYF

size: few
V: TRBV6-1
CDR3: CASVPRRASNSNQPQHF

size: medium-sized
V: TRBV9
CDR3: CASSVEGIDTQYF

size: many
V: TRBV27
CDR3: CASSYGGRLAGTYEQYF

size: -
V: TRBV19
CDR3: CASTDRGLEQYF

size: -
V: TRBV19
CDR3: CASNGGGQSTGELFF

size: few
V: TRBV27
CDR3: CASSPGTSGRDKQYF

size: -
V: TRBV19
CDR3: CASSTSRTGGGETQYF

size: -
V: TRBV27
CDR3: CASSLSWADTEAFF

size: many
V: TRBV6-1
CDR3: CASSQPDRGWGNEQFF

size: large
V: TRBV28
CDR3: CASSLRTLVTYSNQPQHF

size: -
V: TRBV12-3/TRBV12-4
CDR3: CASSISSGVSTDTQYF

size: -
V: TRBV19
CDR3: CASSQGTGKGYKQPQHF

size: many
V: TRBV6-1
CDR3: CASRSGTSVFYEQYF

size: few
V: TRBV6-1
CDR3: CASSDQITGGKQFF